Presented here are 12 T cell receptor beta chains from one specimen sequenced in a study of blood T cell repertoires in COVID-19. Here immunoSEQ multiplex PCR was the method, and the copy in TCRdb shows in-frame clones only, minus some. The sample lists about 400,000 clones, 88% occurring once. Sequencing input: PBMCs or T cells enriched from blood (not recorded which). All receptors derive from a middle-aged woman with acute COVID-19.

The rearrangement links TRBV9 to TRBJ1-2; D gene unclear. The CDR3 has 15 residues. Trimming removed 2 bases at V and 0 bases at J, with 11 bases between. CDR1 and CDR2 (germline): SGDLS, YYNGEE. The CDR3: CASSVAQKANYGYTF. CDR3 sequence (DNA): TGTGCCAGCAGCGTGGCCCAAAAAGCTAACTATGGCTACACCTTC.

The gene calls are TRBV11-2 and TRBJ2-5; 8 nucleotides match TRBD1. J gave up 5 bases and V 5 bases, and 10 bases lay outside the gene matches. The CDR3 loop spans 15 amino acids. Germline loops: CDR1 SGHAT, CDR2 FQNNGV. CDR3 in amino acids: CASSLLQGEGETQYF. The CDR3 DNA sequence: TGTGCCAGCAGCCTACTACAGGGGGAAGGGGAGACCCAGTACTTC.

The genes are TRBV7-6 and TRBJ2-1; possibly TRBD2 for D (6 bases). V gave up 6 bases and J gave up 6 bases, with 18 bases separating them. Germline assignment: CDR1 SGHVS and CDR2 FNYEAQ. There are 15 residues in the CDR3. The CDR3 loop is CASSLYARRGNEQFF. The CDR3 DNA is TGTGCCAGCAGTCTCTACGCTAGGAGGGGCAATGAGCAGTTCTTC.

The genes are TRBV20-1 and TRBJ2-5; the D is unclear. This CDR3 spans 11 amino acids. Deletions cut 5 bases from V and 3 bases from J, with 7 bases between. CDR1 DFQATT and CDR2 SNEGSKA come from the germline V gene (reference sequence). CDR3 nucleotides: TGCAGTGCTCACGCGAAAGAGACCCAGTACTTC. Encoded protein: CSAHAKETQYF.

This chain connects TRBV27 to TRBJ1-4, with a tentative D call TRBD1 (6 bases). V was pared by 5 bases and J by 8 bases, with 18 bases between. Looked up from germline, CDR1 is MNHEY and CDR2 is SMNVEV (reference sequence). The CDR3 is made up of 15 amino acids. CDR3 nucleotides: TGTGCCAGCAGTGAAAACAGGGTGGCATTAGAAAAACTGTTTTTT. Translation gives CASSENRVALEKLFF.

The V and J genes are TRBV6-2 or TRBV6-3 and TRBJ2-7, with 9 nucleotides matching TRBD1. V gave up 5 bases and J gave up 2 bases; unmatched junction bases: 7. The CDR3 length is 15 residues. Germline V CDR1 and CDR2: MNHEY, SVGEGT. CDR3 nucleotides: TGTGCCAGCAGTACGGGACAGGGTAGACCCTACGAGCAGTACTTC. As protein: CASSTGQGRPYEQYF.

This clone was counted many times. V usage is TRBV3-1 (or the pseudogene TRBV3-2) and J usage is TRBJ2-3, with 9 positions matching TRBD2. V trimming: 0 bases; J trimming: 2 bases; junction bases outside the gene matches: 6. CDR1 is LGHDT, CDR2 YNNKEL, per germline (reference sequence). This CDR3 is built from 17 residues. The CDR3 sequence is CASSQDEASGDTDTQYF. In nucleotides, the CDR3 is TGTGCCAGCAGCCAAGATGAGGCTAGCGGGGACACAGATACGCAGTATTTT.

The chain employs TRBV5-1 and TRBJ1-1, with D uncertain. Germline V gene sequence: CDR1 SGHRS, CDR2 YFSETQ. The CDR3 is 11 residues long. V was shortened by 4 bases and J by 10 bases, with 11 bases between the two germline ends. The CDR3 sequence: CASSEPPGAFF. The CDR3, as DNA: TGCGCCAGCAGCGAACCCCCGGGAGCTTTCTTT.

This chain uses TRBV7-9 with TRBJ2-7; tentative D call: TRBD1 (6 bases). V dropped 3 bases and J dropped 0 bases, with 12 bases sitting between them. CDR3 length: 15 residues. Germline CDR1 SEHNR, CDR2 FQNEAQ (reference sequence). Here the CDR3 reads CASSFQGTTSYEQYF. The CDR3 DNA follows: TGTGCCAGCAGCTTTCAGGGGACAACCTCCTACGAGCAGTACTTC.

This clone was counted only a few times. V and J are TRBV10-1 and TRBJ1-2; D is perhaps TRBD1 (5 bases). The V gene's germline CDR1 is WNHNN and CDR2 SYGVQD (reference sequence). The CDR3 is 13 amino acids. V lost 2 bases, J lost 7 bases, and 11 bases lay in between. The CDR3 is CASSEAREGGYTF. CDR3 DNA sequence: TGCGCCAGCAGTGAGGCCAGGGAGGGTGGCTACACCTTC.

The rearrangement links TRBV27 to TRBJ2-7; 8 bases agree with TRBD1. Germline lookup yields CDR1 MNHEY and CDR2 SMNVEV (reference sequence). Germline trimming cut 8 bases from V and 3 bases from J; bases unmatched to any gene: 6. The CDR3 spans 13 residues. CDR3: CASGHGQGYEQYF. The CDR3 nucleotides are TGTGCCAGCGGACACGGACAGGGCTACGAGCAGTACTTC.

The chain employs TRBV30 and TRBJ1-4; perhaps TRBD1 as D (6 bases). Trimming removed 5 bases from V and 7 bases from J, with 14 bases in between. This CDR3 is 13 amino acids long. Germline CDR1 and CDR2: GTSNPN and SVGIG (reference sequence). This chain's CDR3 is CAWVGGRVEKLFF. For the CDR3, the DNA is TGTGCCTGGGTCGGGGGGCGCGTTGAAAAACTGTTTTTT.